Listed here are 13 T cell receptor beta chains from one sample, sequenced in a study of identical twins. TCRdb itself ran the 5' RACE reads through MiXCR, one entry per CDR3 protein. The table includes approximately 620,000 distinct CDR3 sequences, approximately 9% detected once. These data were also filed under a second study, of yellow fever vaccine responses in identical twins.

Sequencing was performed on PBMCs. All receptors derive from a woman between 18 and 29 years old in good health.

As for this clonotype: One end of the junction does not line up with germline, which may come from a read error. This chain connects TRBV7-7 to TRBJ2-1, with a weak D call TRBD1 (6 bases). The germline CDR1 and CDR2 sequences are SSHAT and FNYEAQ (reference sequence). The CDR3 has 15 amino acids. DNA of the CDR3: TGTGCTAGCAGCCCCACAGGGACCTTAGGGAATGAGCAGTTCTTC. Amino acid sequence: CASSPTGTLGNEQFF. The full variable domain, in which reference TRBV7-7 and TRBJ2-1 provide the parts outside the CDR3, is GAGVSQSPRYKVTKRGQDVTLRCDPISSHATLYWYQQALGQGPEFLTYFNYEAQPDKSGLPSDRFSAERPEGSISTLTIQRTEQRDSAMYRCASSPTGTLGNEQFFGPGTRLTVL.

This clonotype was counted between two and nine times. The chain joins TRBV27 to TRBJ2-3; 8 bases map to TRBD2. The germline V gene has CDR1 MNHEY and CDR2 SMNVEV (reference sequence). The V gene end was trimmed by 1 base and the J gene end by 2 bases; junction bases not matched to a gene: 8. The CDR3 has 17 residues. DNA for the CDR3: TGTGCCAGCAGTTTATGGGCCAGCGGGGGCTACACAGATACGCAGTATTTT. This sequence encodes CASSLWASGGYTDTQYF.

This sequence joins TRBV28 and TRBJ1-2, with D unclear. The CDR3 has 13 amino acids. V lost 3 bases and J 4 bases, leaving 9 bases between the germline ends. Looked up from germline, CDR1 is MDHEN and CDR2 is SYDVKM. This chain's CDR3 is CASSFTDRYGYTF. CDR3 nucleotides: TGTGCCAGCAGTTTTACAGATCGCTATGGCTACACCTTC.

This clonotype occurred a few times. The V gene is TRBV29-1, the J gene TRBJ2-1; 12 bases agree with TRBD2. CDR1 SQVTM and CDR2 ANQGSEA come from the germline V gene. V trimming: 4 bases; J trimming: 4 bases; junction bases outside the gene matches: 5. The CDR3 has 15 residues. The CDR3 DNA reads as TGCAGCGTTGTTTCTAGCGGGAGGGGTTACAATGAGCAGTTCTTC. It yields the protein CSVVSSGRGYNEQFF.

This clonotype showed up many times. The V gene is TRBV29-1, the J gene TRBJ2-7; a possible D gene is TRBD1 (6 bases). The CDR3 spans 12 residues. Between the trimmed V and J ends, which lost 7 bases and 5 bases, there was a span of 15 bases. CDR1 and CDR2 (germline): SQVTM, ANQGSEA. The DNA of the CDR3 is TGCAGCGCCACTAGGAGGACAGACGAGCAGTACTTC. Protein: CSATRRTDEQYF.

The chain is built from TRBV7-9 and TRBJ2-3; weak D call: TRBD2 (6 bases). V was trimmed by 1 base and J by 4 bases, leaving 9 bases between them. This CDR3 has 14 amino acids. In germline, CDR1 is SEHNR, CDR2 FQNEAQ (reference sequence). In nucleotides, the CDR3 is TGTGCCAGCAGCTTAGTACTAGCTGCAGATACGCAGTATTTT. Protein: CASSLVLAADTQYF.

In its sample, this clonotype was seen a few times. The chain carries TRBV20-1 and TRBJ1-6, with 9 bases aligning to TRBD1. This CDR3 contains 17 residues. After removal of 0 bases from V and 6 bases from J, the junction contained 9 bases not matched to a gene. Germline lookup yields CDR1 DFQATT and CDR2 SNEGSKA (reference sequence). CDR3 loop: CSARDRWTGAGNSPLHF. The DNA for the CDR3 is TGCAGTGCTAGAGATCGATGGACAGGGGCGGGTAATTCACCCCTCCACTTT.

This clonotype was found a few times. The chain links TRBV10-3 to TRBJ2-1; TRBD1 agrees at 8 bases. V shed 0 bases, J shed 5 bases, and the junction held 6 bases outside the gene matches. The CDR3 has 16 amino acids. From germline, CDR1 is ENHRY and CDR2 SYGVKD. The CDR3 sequence: CAISESRTGNDNEQFF. CDR3 DNA sequence: TGTGCCATCAGTGAGTCGAGGACAGGGAACGACAATGAGCAGTTCTTC.

In this sample, this clonotype turned up a few times. The rearrangement links TRBV27 to TRBJ2-5, with D possibly called TRBD1 or TRBD2 (5 bases each). This CDR3 is 16 amino acids long. V was clipped by 7 bases and J by 4 bases, with 22 bases between them. Per germline, CDR1 MNHEY and CDR2 SMNVEV (reference sequence). The CDR3 protein is CASTSTGAGSRETQYF. CDR3 nucleotide sequence: TGTGCCAGCACCTCAACCGGGGCAGGGTCCCGAGAGACCCAGTACTTC.

Only a few counts were recorded for this clonotype. The chain employs TRBV27 and TRBJ2-7; D is possibly TRBD2 (5 bases). CDR1 is MNHEY and CDR2 is SMNVEV in the germline V gene (reference sequence). CDR3 length: 14 amino acids. The V and J ends lost 7 bases and 3 bases respectively, with 16 bases between them. CDR3 amino acids: CASTSGLANYEQYF. In nucleotides, the CDR3 is TGTGCCAGCACCTCAGGACTTGCCAACTACGAGCAGTACTTC.

The sample holds a few counts of this clonotype. This chain uses TRBV27 with TRBJ2-2; 9 bases map to TRBD1. Trimming removed 6 bases from V and 3 bases from J; junction bases left unmatched: 5. The CDR3 has 15 residues. Germline V lookup: CDR1 MNHEY, CDR2 SMNVEV (reference sequence). The CDR3: CASRYRGLDTGELFF. CDR3 in DNA: TGTGCCAGCAGATACAGGGGGCTGGACACCGGGGAGCTGTTTTTT.

The chain uses TRBV6-5 and TRBJ2-3; possible D gene TRBD2, 6 bases. Germline CDR1 reads MNHEY; CDR2 reads SVGAGI. This CDR3 comprises 15 residues. Between the trimmed V and J ends, which lost 4 bases and 8 bases, there was a span of 19 bases. The CDR3 bases are TGTGCCAGCAGTTCCCAGACCGGGACTCCAAGTACGCAGTATTTT. Encoded protein: CASSSQTGTPSTQYF.

CDR3 protein: CASSVGPGSLYEQYF. In DNA form, the CDR3 reads TGTGCCAGCAGCGTAGGCCCAGGGTCTTTGTACGAGCAGTACTTC. The J gene is TRBJ2-7, the V gene TRBV9; a possible D gene is TRBD1 (5 bases). Germline CDR1 reads SGDLS; CDR2 reads YYNGEE. This CDR3 is built from 15 residues. V lost 0 bases to trimming and J lost 4 bases, with 14 bases between them. The entire variable domain, with the rest obtained from reference TRBV9 and TRBJ2-7, is as follows: DSGVTQTPKHLITATGQRVTLRCSPRSGDLSVYWYQQSLDQGLQFLIQYYNGEERAKGNILERFSAQQFPDLHSELNLSSLELGDSALYFCASSVGPGSLYEQYFGPGTRLTVT.